The 17 T cell receptor beta chains listed next were all sequenced from one sample in a study of T-cell reconstitution after alpha-beta-depleted transplantation in children. Molecular barcoding with unique molecular identifiers was used for the TCRbeta library. In TCRdb, the PCR reads were re-called with MiXCR into one record per CDR3 protein. The sample shows hundreds of thousands of distinct CDR3 sequences, 10% to 15% of them seen only once. Sequencing used PBMCs, mostly from graft donor cells, obtained 360 days after TCRalphabeta/CD19-depleted stem cell transplant. These receptors all come from a male patient between 5 and 17 years old who had a stem cell transplant for acute myeloid leukemia, so the T cells may come from the graft donor.

The V and J genes are TRBV2 and TRBJ2-5; D is ambiguous. Per the germline V gene, CDR1 is SNHLY and CDR2 is FYNNEI. CDR3 size: 11 residues. V was clipped by 0 bases and J by 9 bases, with 5 bases between them. The CDR3 is CASSEAGPQYF. DNA of the CDR3: TGTGCCAGCAGTGAAGCGGGTCCCCAGTACTTC.

J is TRBJ1-1 and V is TRBV9; TRBD1 matches 8 bases. Germline V gene lookup returns CDR1 SGDLS and CDR2 YYNGEE. After removal of 4 bases from V and 0 bases from J, the junction contained 8 bases not matched to a gene. The CDR3 length is 16 residues. CDR3 sequence reads: CASSPRQGPVNTEAFF. The CDR3 bases are TGTGCCAGCAGCCCGCGACAGGGGCCCGTGAACACTGAAGCTTTCTTT.

This sequence joins TRBV12-3 or TRBV12-4 and TRBJ2-7, with TRBD2 identical over 12 bases. After removal of 1 base from V and 2 bases from J, the junction contained 9 bases not matched to a gene. The CDR3 is made up of 18 amino acids. CDR3 protein: CASSLGLAGVTTTYEQYF. The DNA of the CDR3 is TGTGCCAGCAGTTTAGGACTAGCGGGAGTCACCACCACCTACGAGCAGTACTTC.

The chain couples TRBV28 to TRBJ2-7; D assignment may be TRBD1 or TRBD2 (5 bases each). V was pared by 8 bases and J by 6 bases, with 17 bases between. The CDR3 runs 13 residues. The germline V gene encodes CDR1 MDHEN and CDR2 SYDVKM. For the CDR3, the DNA is TGTGCCAGCCGCCCGGGGCCACGGGGCGAGCAGTACTTC. It yields the protein CASRPGPRGEQYF. The full variable domain, in which reference TRBV28 and TRBJ2-7 provide the parts outside the CDR3, is DVKVTQSSRYLVKRTGEKVFLECVQDMDHENMFWYRQDPGLGLRLIYFSYDVKMKEKGDIPEGYSVSREKKERFSLILESASTNQTSMYLCASRPGPRGEQYFGPGTRLTVT.

The chain uses TRBV28 and TRBJ2-1, with 11 bases matching TRBD2. V dropped 5 bases and J dropped 5; count of bases not matched to a gene: 8. Germline assignment: CDR1 MDHEN and CDR2 SYDVKM. The CDR3 runs 16 residues. DNA of the CDR3: TGTGCCAGCAGTCCTAGACTAGCGGGATTCCACAATGAGCAGTTCTTC. Translated, it gives CASSPRLAGFHNEQFF.

This clonotype has just a few counts. The V call is TRBV29-1, the J call TRBJ2-2, with 15 nucleotides matching TRBD2. V was clipped by 7 bases and J by 4 bases; unmatched bases: 7. The CDR3 contains 16 residues. Germline CDR1 is SQVTM and CDR2 is ANQGSEA. The CDR3 reads CSAGLAGGPGTGELFF. In nucleotides, the CDR3 is TGCAGCGCTGGACTAGCGGGAGGGCCCGGCACCGGGGAGCTGTTTTTT.

This clonotype has at least ten counts. The chain joins TRBV20-1 to TRBJ2-1; 7 bases agree with TRBD2. Per germline, CDR1 DFQATT and CDR2 SNEGSKA (reference sequence). The junction had 8 bases not matched to a gene; V was cut back by 6 bases and J by 3 bases. The CDR3 extends over 14 amino acids. The DNA of the CDR3 is TGCAGTGCACCCCTAGCGGAGCACTACAATGAGCAGTTCTTC. This translates into CSAPLAEHYNEQFF.

V and J are TRBV7-2 and TRBJ2-1, with 11 positions matching TRBD1. This CDR3 is 15 amino acids long. The J segment lost 4 bases and the V segment lost 6 bases, leaving 5 bases of the junction unmatched. Germline-derived CDR1 and CDR2 are SGHTA and FQGNSA. CDR3 sequence (DNA): TGTGCCAGCAGAAGGGACAGGGGGATATACAATGAGCAGTTCTTC. This gives the protein CASRRDRGIYNEQFF.

This clonotype has just a few counts. The chain has TRBV20-1 and TRBJ2-6; D is uncertain. The CDR3 consists of 14 residues. Germline CDR1 DFQATT, CDR2 SNEGSKA (reference sequence). V was pared by 3 bases and J by 4 bases, with 10 bases between. CDR3 loop: CSASKAAGANVLTF. The CDR3 DNA follows: TGCAGTGCTAGTAAGGCAGCAGGGGCCAACGTCCTGACTTTC.

This clonotype was recorded a few times. The rearrangement links TRBV5-1 to TRBJ2-3; TRBD2 aligns across 7 bases. The CDR3 is made up of 16 amino acids. The germline V gene has CDR1 SGHRS and CDR2 YFSETQ. J lost 0 bases, V lost 0 bases, and 4 bases had no gene match. CDR3 in amino acids: CASSLVRGRSTDTQYF. CDR3 DNA: TGCGCCAGCAGCTTGGTACGCGGGAGAAGCACAGATACGCAGTATTTT.

This clonotype was detected ten times or more. The chain carries TRBV20-1 and TRBJ2-5, with a possible D match to TRBD1 (5 bases). Germline V gene data show CDR1 as DFQATT and CDR2 as SNEGSKA (reference sequence). Trimming shortened V by 6 bases and J by 3 bases, and 17 bases separated the two germline ends. This CDR3 region has 14 residues. CDR3 DNA sequence: TGCAGTGCCCCATACACCAGGGTGGAAGAGACCCAGTACTTC. This encodes CSAPYTRVEETQYF.

This clonotype occurred a few times. This chain links TRBV4-3 with TRBJ2-7, with D uncertain. The length of the CDR3 is 14 residues. Germline loops: CDR1 LGHNA, CDR2 YSLEER. V was pared by 0 bases and J by 1 base, with 7 bases between. CDR3 in amino acids: CASSQDVGSYEQYF. CDR3 bases: TGCGCCAGCAGCCAAGATGTGGGTTCCTACGAGCAGTACTTC.

This clonotype was seen repeatedly, ten times or more. This chain connects TRBV12-3 or TRBV12-4 to TRBJ2-7; 12 nucleotides align to TRBD2. The CDR3 is 16 amino acids. The junction had 6 bases not matched to a gene; V was cut back by 2 bases and J by 4 bases. For the CDR3, the DNA is TGTGCCAGCAGTTTAAGGTCCGGGACTAGCGGGTACGAGCAGTACTTC. Translated, it gives CASSLRSGTSGYEQYF.

This clonotype was counted at least ten times. This sequence joins TRBV5-1 and TRBJ2-1, with D hard to call. The V end was cut by 5 bases, the J end by 0 bases, with 15 bases between. The CDR3 extends over 16 amino acids. Germline V lookup: CDR1 SGHRS, CDR2 YFSETQ. This CDR3 is CASRFIGPSSYNEQFF. The DNA for the CDR3 is TGCGCCAGCAGGTTTATCGGGCCGAGCTCCTACAATGAGCAGTTCTTC.

The V call is TRBV6-2 or TRBV6-3, the J call TRBJ1-1; D is unclear. Germline loops: CDR1 MNHEY, CDR2 SVGEGT. The CDR3 totals 11 residues. V dropped 5 bases and J dropped 6 bases, with 7 bases sitting between them. The chain's CDR3 is CASSRGPEAFF. The CDR3 DNA sequence: TGTGCCAGCAGTAGAGGGCCTGAAGCTTTCTTT.

V gene TRBV7-9 combines with J gene TRBJ2-7, with D possibly matching TRBD2 (6 bases). The CDR3 has 16 amino acids. V was clipped by 5 bases and J by 1 base, with 18 bases between them. Germline CDR1 SEHNR, CDR2 FQNEAQ (reference sequence). The DNA of the CDR3 is TGTGCCAGCAGCCCGACCCTAGGGGAGGAATCCTACGAGCAGTACTTC. Translating it yields CASSPTLGEESYEQYF.

The chain carries TRBV7-9 and TRBJ2-7; D is unresolved. Trimming pared 5 bases from V and 6 bases from J, leaving 14 bases between. The CDR3 totals 13 residues. CDR1 is SEHNR and CDR2 is FQNEAQ in the germline V gene (reference sequence). CDR3 sequence reads: CASSHNDGAEQYF. DNA of the CDR3: TGTGCCAGCAGCCATAACGACGGCGCCGAGCAGTACTTC.